The TCR beta chain under discussion was sequenced for a study of OX40 agonist ivuxolimab in advanced cancers. Study background: Every 2 weeks, patients received ivuxolimab intravenously, dosed at 0.01 to 10 mg/kg. Prior checkpoint blockade (anti-PD-1, anti-PD-L1 or anti-CTLA-4) was permitted; approximately 44% had it. Three individuals attained partial responses, comprising one hepatocellular carcinoma case and two cutaneous melanoma cases. Overall study findings and caveats: Some of the lowest clonal expansion was seen in partial responders at 0.1-3.0 mg/kg.

Produced via immunoSEQ multiplex PCR; TCRdb's table is partial and in-frame only. Here the sample spans 55,000 to 85,000 clones, roughly 80% being singletons. Germline V gene data show CDR1 as MNHNS and CDR2 as SASEGT. V shed 7 bases and J 8 bases; nucleotides not matched to a gene: 10. The CDR3 runs 14 residues. Notes on this clone: Its specificity is not known.

The chain joins TRBV6-1 to TRBJ1-2, with 10 bases lining up with TRBD1. This clonotype was sampled from an adult with an advanced solid tumor such as melanoma, head and neck, liver or kidney cancer. The sample in question was CD4+ or CD8+ T cells sorted from blood, obtained in a trial of the OX40 agonist ivuxolimab. CDR3 in amino acids: CASIPGTGARGYTF. Here the CDR3 DNA reads TGTGCCAGCATTCCAGGGACAGGGGCGAGAGGCTACACCTTC.